This T cell receptor (beta chain) was observed in a study of shared clonotypes between healthy human individuals (dated by TCRdb to 2018 to 2021). At the level of the whole study: The cohort included three men and a couple of women between 18 and 49 years of age. For each donor, CD4 naive and CD4 memory were each given three plates, CD8 naive was given two plates, and CD8 memory was given one plate. Blood TCR repertoires of 5 or 6 healthy adults were deeply sequenced to estimate repertoire size and the extent of clonotype sharing between individuals. Different laboratories and diverse techniques were used to prepare libraries and sequence TCR repertoires, to increase sequencing depth and limit assay-specific biases. Between about 0.85 and 9.5 billion PBMCs per donor were obtained by leukapheresis.

Points on this clone: Its antigen specificity is not known. Base quality data are lacking; no much larger clone is found one base away.

The germline V gene provides CDR1 SGHTA and CDR2 FQGNSA. V is clipped by 1 base and J by 4 bases, and the sequence between their germline boundaries is 11 bases long. The CDR3, cysteine through phenylalanine, is 15 amino acids long. Solely the CDR3 DNA is kept, with 45 bases framed from the first base. CD8 naive samples consisted of CD45RO-negative cells that were positively selected for CCR7, yielding a CD45RA+CCR7+ population without TemRA cells. The donors were healthy, HIV-negative adults with no recently reported acute infections or vaccinations. All donors were Caucasian adults living in Nashville, Tennessee, USA. Blood was obtained by leukapheresis, after which PBMCs were separated by Ficoll-Histopaque density gradient centrifugation and cryopreserved in liquid nitrogen vapor phase. Analytical flow cytometry was used to check the purity and quantity of every magnetically sorted T cell population. Genomic DNA was isolated from every sorted fraction and measured by UV absorbance on a Nanodrop 2000c.

Using the deep immunoSEQ assay, multiplex PCR amplified TCR CDR3 regions from genomic DNA. Extracted genomic DNA from each cell subset was distributed evenly across all wells of several immunoSEQ 96-well plates, and each plate was treated as a replicate. For sorted subsets, approximately 190 ng of genomic DNA, equivalent to roughly 33,000 T cell genomes, went into each replicate PCR. Purified libraries were quantified with a Qubit 3.0 fluorometer, sized on a Bioanalyzer 2100, and re-quantified with the KAPA Library Quantification kit. Every immunoSEQ 96-well plate was sequenced on a separate single-read 150-cycle Illumina NextSeq 550 flow cell. In the original analysis: Because the immunoSEQ output held only junctional sequences and lacked quality scores, the filtering could not match the filtering applied to full-length reads. To assign V/J genes and CDR3, sequences were annotated using PyIR, a Python wrapper for IgBLAST v1.9, with IMGT germline references. Reads with weak V/J assignments (E-value above 1e-6), missing CDR3, stop codons, out-of-frame junctions, or ambiguous translated residues were removed. V3J clonotypes were defined by identical inferred V gene, J gene, and CDR3 amino acid sequence. Percentage overlap between repertoires was calculated by dividing the number of shared unique clonotypes by the size of the smaller repertoire. Three approaches were used to assess repertoire richness: RTK rarefaction, the Chao1 estimator, and Recon v2.1 estimates of unobserved clonotypes. OLGA was used to compute generation probabilities for all TCRbeta clonotypes that the gDNA method yielded from several donors. TCRdb re-hosts the immuneACCESS table, in-frame sequences only. Its copies lack some clones; in the studies checked, an unresolved V gene accounts for under half of them, and the cause for the rest is not known. The DNA gave D and trimming, while V, J and clone size come from that table. The sample profile shows about 2.1 million clones; about 92% of them were found once. More than 1.5% of the sample is in the top ten clones.

General findings and caveats noted by the study authors: Higher generation probabilities were observed for clonotypes shared by all four sorted-subset donors than for non-shared clonotypes. Only blood was sampled, and tissue TCR repertoires likely differ from those in blood. Incomplete sequencing was indicated by rarefaction of sorted-subset datasets, despite the large sequencing depth. Based on pairwise subsampling, the degree of clonotype sharing among donors was expected to be affected by sequencing depth. Because the study included a small number of donors, the genetic and exposure-history diversity represented was limited. Across four donors, roughly 5.1% of naive CD4, approximately 3.6% of naive CD8, about 2.3% of memory CD4, and approximately 0.4% of memory CD8 clonotypes were shared. Naive subsets generally had larger estimated clonotype richness than memory subsets did.

The sample taken for sequencing was naive CD8+ T cells from PBMCs. The cell subset or site label of this sample denotes: CD45RA+CCR7+. The receptor was isolated from a young man in good health. Some clones in this sample may be carry-over from other donors' samples. The chain joins TRBV7-2 to TRBJ1-5, with no reliable assignment of the D segment. The CDR3 here reads CASSLGWAGNQPQHF. The DNA sequence is as follows: TGTGCCAGCAGCTTAGGCTGGGCGGGAAATCAGCCCCAGCATTTT.